These T cell receptor beta chains were read from a single sample in a study of spatial heterogeneity in lung cancer. Via MiXCR, TCRdb re-called the 5' RACE reads, giving one row per CDR3 protein. The profile shows tens of thousands of distinct CDR3 sequences, around 5.8% of them singletons. Here the sequenced sample was PBMCs, taken at surgery. These receptors came from a male donor with early-stage non-small cell lung cancer. Both conserved end residues are part of each CDR3. Each record gives: V gene, J gene, D gene, clone size, CDR3 DNA, CDR3 protein. D genes are given only for firm matches. Clone size is not always given. Where it is, it says once, few, many or a class for expanded clones.

TRBV20-1	TRBJ2-1	.	few	TGCAGTGCCCCCAGGGCACCCTACAATGAGCAGTTCTTC	CSAPRAPYNEQFF
TRBV7-2	TRBJ1-2	.	many	TGTGCCAGCAGCTTAGCGGGACAAAAGAGTTATGGCTACACCTTC	CASSLAGQKSYGYTF
TRBV30	TRBJ1-2	.	many	TGTGCCTGGCGGACGGCTGGCTATGGCTACACCTTC	CAWRTAGYGYTF
TRBV7-2	TRBJ2-7	.	many	TGTGCCAGCAGCGCCGGAGCCGGGTTCAAATACGAGCAGTACTTC	CASSAGAGFKYEQYF
TRBV7-9	TRBJ2-6	.	few	TGTGCCAGCAGCTTAGGCCCGGGGGCGACTGGGGCCAACGTCCTGACTTTC	CASSLGPGATGANVLTF
TRBV5-6	TRBJ2-7	.	many	TGTGCCAGCAGCTTGGGTATAGGGGAGCAGTACTTC	CASSLGIGEQYF
TRBV12-3/TRBV12-4	TRBJ2-1	TRBD2	many	TGTGCCACCGTAGACCAAAGCGGGACCAATGAGCAGTTCTTC	CATVDQSGTNEQFF
TRBV3-1	TRBJ1-2	.	many	TGTGCCAGCAGCCAACTACAGGGAGGGTTCTATGGCTACACCTTC	CASSQLQGGFYGYTF
TRBV6-2/TRBV6-3	TRBJ2-3	.	many	TGTGCCAGCAGCCCAGGACCGCCGGCGACGCAGTATTTT	CASSPGPPATQYF
TRBV19	TRBJ1-5	.	.	TGTGCCAGTAGTACGATACAGGGTCGGGACGGTCAGCCCCAGCATTTT	CASSTIQGRDGQPQHF
TRBV28	TRBJ1-5	TRBD1	few	TGTGCCAGCAGCACGGGACAGGGAGGCAATCAGCCCCAGCATTTT	CASSTGQGGNQPQHF
TRBV5-5	TRBJ1-6	.	many	TGTGCCAGCAGCTTGCGACAGGATGAATCACCCCTCCACTTT	CASSLRQDESPLHF
TRBV28	TRBJ2-1	.	many	TGTGCCAGCAGCGCACAGACAGAGCAGTTCTTC	CASSAQTEQFF
TRBV14	TRBJ2-5	.	.	TGTGCCAGCAGCCAAGTGTCGGGGGCGGTGACCCAGTACTTC	CASSQVSGAVTQYF
TRBV7-2	TRBJ2-3	.	.	TGTGCCAGCAGCGAAAAGCGCGGTGGTCTCACAGATACGCAGTATTTT	CASSEKRGGLTDTQYF
TRBV27	TRBJ1-1	TRBD1	many	TGTGCCAGCAGACTAAAGGGGGACAGGCGTACGTTCTTT	CASRLKGDRRTFF
TRBV12-3/TRBV12-4	TRBJ2-3	.	many	TGTGCCAGCAGCCGCCCCGGACTGGGGGTTAGACCAGATACGCAGTATTTT	CASSRPGLGVRPDTQYF
TRBV28	TRBJ1-3	.	.	TGTGCCAGCAGTCCCGCCGGAGGGGGGGGAAACACCATATATTTT	CASSPAGGGGNTIYF
TRBV6-1	TRBJ2-3	.	.	TGTGCCAGCAGTGATAGGGGGGCCCGGCCTTTTGGCACAGATACGCAGTATTTT	CASSDRGARPFGTDTQYF
TRBV24-1	TRBJ2-2	.	many	TGTGCCACCAGTGATTGGGGCAGGGGGAACACCGGGGAGCTGTTTTTT	CATSDWGRGNTGELFF
TRBV5-6	TRBJ1-4	TRBD1	many	TGTGCCAGCAGCGGGGACAGGGGGCGTGAAAAACTGTTTTTT	CASSGDRGREKLFF
TRBV7-2	TRBJ1-5	.	many	TGTGCCAGCAGCTTGGGCGCCGCGGCGGGACAGCCCCAGCATTTT	CASSLGAAAGQPQHF
TRBV29-1	TRBJ2-5	.	many	TGCAGCGTTGAAGATCGATTCAAGAGTGAGACCCAGTACTTC	CSVEDRFKSETQYF
TRBV18	TRBJ1-1	TRBD1	many	TGTGCCAGCTCACCACCTTTTGGACAGGGGGAAGGGAACACTGAAGCTTTCTTT	CASSPPFGQGEGNTEAFF
TRBV7-6	TRBJ2-7	TRBD1	.	TGTGCCAGCAGCTCAGCGACAGGGATCGCCTACGAGCAGTACTTC	CASSSATGIAYEQYF
TRBV5-1	TRBJ2-1	.	.	TGCGCCAGCAGCTTGGGAAGTACTCCCTACAATGAGCAGTTCTTC	CASSLGSTPYNEQFF
TRBV6-2/TRBV6-3	TRBJ2-3	TRBD1	many	TGTGCCAGCAGATTCGTGACAGGGGGGCGCGGGGATACGCAGTATTTT	CASRFVTGGRGDTQYF
TRBV6-5	TRBJ1-5	.	many	TGTGCCAGCAGTCCCCTATGGACCCAACTGGCCCGGCCCCAGCATTTT	CASSPLWTQLARPQHF
TRBV5-6	TRBJ1-2	.	many	TGTGCCAGCAGCATGCAGGGTACCCACTATGGCTACACCTTC	CASSMQGTHYGYTF
TRBV10-3	TRBJ1-1	TRBD1	many	TGTGCCATCACCGACAGGGTTGAAGCTTTCTTT	CAITDRVEAFF
TRBV12-2	TRBJ1-1	.	many	TGTGCAAGTCGCCCTGGCAAGGAGGGAGGGAACACTGAAGCTTTCTTT	CASRPGKEGGNTEAFF
TRBV20-1	TRBJ2-1	TRBD1	many	TGCAGTGCCCAAGGCCGGGACAGGGTCATCGATGAGCAGTTCTTC	CSAQGRDRVIDEQFF
TRBV14	TRBJ1-2	.	many	TGTGCCAGCAGCCAAGATCAACCTCGTTGGGGCTCTAACTATGGCTACACCTTC	CASSQDQPRWGSNYGYTF